A selection of T cell receptor beta chains follows, all from one sample in a study of Ad26.COV2.S vaccination and SARS-CoV-2 variants. The method was immunoSEQ multiplex PCR; TCRdb's version includes in-frame clones alone and lacks a portion of them. This repertoire shows about 450,000 clones, approximately 92% found once; its top ten account for just over 2.5%. The sample here was peripheral blood, taken in a trial of Ad26.COV2.S vaccine versus placebo. The origin of the receptors is a person aged 18-65 years who received the Ad26.COV2.S COVID-19 vaccine or a placebo. CDR3s include the opening cysteine and the closing phenylalanine or tryptophan. D genes are given only for firm matches. The size field is filled for only some rows; it gives once, few, many or a size class.

>TRBD1|NA|12|TRBV2|TRBJ1-2
CATRDRGYGYTF
TGTGCCACCCGGGACAGGGGATATGGCTACACCTTC
>NA|NA|14|TRBV30|TRBJ1-3
CAWSMKGSGNTIYF
TGTGCCTGGAGTATGAAGGGCTCTGGAAACACCATATATTTT
>NA|NA|15|TRBV7-3|TRBJ2-3
CASSSYGSSGNTQYF
TGTGCCAGCAGCTCCTACGGGTCGTCAGGGAATACGCAGTATTTT
>NA|NA|15|TRBV19|TRBJ1-1
CASSRYGRKNTEAFF
TGTGCCAGTAGTCGATACGGCAGGAAGAACACTGAAGCTTTCTTT
>NA|NA|12|TRBV29-1|TRBJ2-3
CSVDYRTDTQYF
TGCAGCGTTGATTATCGCACAGATACGCAGTATTTT
>NA|NA|12|TRBV2|TRBJ2-5
CAREDRMKTQYF
TGTGCCAGGGAAGACAGGATGAAGACCCAGTACTTC
>NA|NA|16|TRBV4-2|TRBJ2-3
CASSQDELRAADTQYF
TGTGCCAGCAGCCAAGACGAACTGCGGGCGGCAGATACGCAGTATTTT
>NA|NA|13|TRBV6-1|TRBJ1-2
CASSESGFYGYTF
TGTGCCAGCAGTGAAAGTGGGTTCTATGGCTACACCTTC
>NA|NA|19|TRBV7-3|TRBJ2-1
CASSLDTYPGESSYNEQFF
TGTGCCAGCAGCTTAGACACCTACCCCGGGGAAAGCTCCTACAATGAGCAGTTCTTC
>NA|NA|14|TRBV9|TRBJ1-2
CASSVASGAGGYTF
TGTGCCAGCAGCGTAGCTTCCGGGGCTGGGGGCTACACCTTC
>NA|NA|13|TRBV18|TRBJ1-2
CASSPSGEYGYTF
TGTGCCAGCTCACCGTCAGGAGAGTATGGCTACACCTTC
>NA|NA|14|TRBV11-3|TRBJ2-1
CASSLVAGDLEQFF
TGTGCCAGCAGCTTAGTCGCAGGGGACTTGGAGCAGTTCTTC
>NA|once|19|TRBV5-1|TRBJ2-1
CASSLYSPGRGRRGNEQFF
TGCGCCAGCAGCTTGTATTCTCCGGGAAGGGGCCGTCGGGGGAATGAGCAGTTCTTC
>NA|NA|16|TRBV4-1|TRBJ1-4
CASSIRTSGLNEKLFF
TGCGCCAGCAGCATCCGGACCTCCGGGTTGAATGAAAAACTGTTTTTT
>NA|once|15|TRBV1|TRBJ2-3
CTSFSGQGTTDTQYF
TGCACCAGTTTCTCGGGACAGGGGACCACAGATACGCAGTATTTT
>NA|NA|13|TRBV5-1|TRBJ2-7
CASRQATPYEQYF
TGCGCCAGCCGCCAGGCGACACCCTACGAGCAGTACTTC
>TRBD1|once|15|TRBV7-9|TRBJ2-5
CASSIQQGSRETQYF
TGTGCCAGCAGCATCCAACAGGGGTCGAGGGAGACCCAGTACTTC
>NA|NA|13|TRBV10-2|TRBJ2-2
CASSDTRARELFF
TGCGCCAGCAGCGACACGAGGGCCCGGGAGCTGTTTTTT
>TRBD1|NA|16|TRBV10-1|TRBJ2-5
CASSESKDRDQETQYF
TGCGCCAGCAGTGAGTCGAAAGACAGGGATCAAGAGACCCAGTACTTC
>NA|NA|13|TRBV29-1|TRBJ1-1
CSVEGIASTEAFF
TGCAGCGTTGAAGGAATAGCCAGCACTGAAGCTTTCTTT
>TRBD1|NA|15|TRBV20-1|TRBJ1-5
CSASKGQGANQPQHF
TGCAGTGCTAGTAAGGGACAGGGGGCAAATCAGCCCCAGCATTTT
>NA|NA|12|TRBV7-3|TRBJ2-2
CASSFGTGELFF
TGTGCCAGCAGCTTCGGCACCGGGGAGCTGTTTTTT
>TRBD1|once|15|TRBV18|TRBJ2-5
CASSAEGTELPTQYF
TGTGCCAGCTCAGCCGAGGGGACAGAACTTCCGACCCAGTACTTC
>NA|NA|14|TRBV6-5|TRBJ1-5
CASSPVRGNQPQHF
TGTGCCAGCAGTCCGGTCCGCGGCAATCAGCCCCAGCATTTT
>TRBD2|NA|18|TRBV5-5|TRBJ2-2
CASIATGLAGANTGELFF
TGTGCCAGCATCGCTACCGGACTAGCGGGGGCTAACACCGGGGAGCTGTTTTTT
>NA|once|12|TRBV7-2|TRBJ2-3
CASSLRLNTQYF
TGTGCCAGCAGCTTAAGGCTCAATACGCAGTATTTT
>TRBD1|NA|14|TRBV5-1|TRBJ1-1
CASSPRTGGTEAFF
TGCGCCAGCAGCCCACGGACAGGGGGCACTGAAGCTTTCTTT
>TRBD2|NA|15|TRBV7-2|TRBJ2-1
CASIKASGTYNEQFF
TGTGCCAGCATCAAAGCTAGCGGAACCTACAATGAGCAGTTCTTC
>NA|NA|15|TRBV5-1|TRBJ1-1
CASSLGAGTNTEAFF
TGCGCCAGCAGCTTGGGGGCAGGAACTAACACTGAAGCTTTCTTT
>NA|NA|15|TRBV4-3|TRBJ2-1
CASSQEGFSYNEQFF
TGCGCCAGCAGCCAAGAGGGTTTCTCCTACAATGAGCAGTTCTTC
>NA|NA|16|TRBV4-2|TRBJ1-4
CASSQGGPRKFPGLFF
TGTGCCAGCAGCCAAGGGGGACCCCGCAAGTTTCCAGGACTGTTTTTT
>TRBD2|NA|15|TRBV28|TRBJ2-7
CASRPLAGGSYEQYF
TGTGCCAGCAGGCCACTAGCGGGGGGGTCATACGAGCAGTACTTC